This TCR beta chain derives from a study of control samples from healthy donors and cancer patients. The germline V gene has CDR1 DFQATT and CDR2 SNEGSKA (reference sequence). The V end was cut by 3 bases, the J end by 7 bases, with 16 bases between. This CDR3 has 15 residues. Some clones are missing from TCRdb's copy, which holds only in-frame ones; the method was immunoSEQ multiplex PCR. This sample's table has 150,000 to 200,000 clones. J is TRBJ1-6 and V is TRBV20-1, with D tentatively TRBD1 (6 bases). Source material: blood. This TCR was recovered from a woman in her thirties in good health. This CDR3 is CSASLGLGGNSPLHF. The CDR3, as DNA: TGCAGTGCTAGTCTCGGGTTAGGGGGAAATTCACCCCTCCACTTT.